The 21 T cell receptor beta chains below come from one sample, sequenced in a study of blood T cell repertoires in COVID-19. The table came from immunoSEQ multiplex PCR; TCRdb's copy has only in-frame clones and leaves some out. The table shows approximately 250,000 clones, with 65% to 85% occurring only once. Sequences were obtained from peripheral blood. The receptor source for this set is a woman between 40 and 50 years old who had recovered from COVID-19.

This clone was found a few times. This chain uses TRBV19 with TRBJ2-7, with 10 bases matching TRBD2. CDR3 size: 15 residues. Per germline, CDR1 LNHDA and CDR2 SQIVND (reference sequence). V dropped 6 bases and J dropped 4; count of bases not matched to a gene: 9. CDR3 sequence (DNA): TGTGCCAGTAGCCCTAGCGGGGGAATCAGGTACGAGCAGTACTTC. Translating it yields CASSPSGGIRYEQYF.

This clone appeared once. The chain uses TRBV5-1 and TRBJ2-3; possible D gene TRBD2, 5 bases. The CDR3 is made up of 15 amino acids. Looked up from germline, CDR1 is SGHRS and CDR2 is YFSETQ. V was trimmed by 2 bases and J by 0 bases, leaving 10 bases between them. The CDR3 protein is CASSFGGWSTDTQYF. The CDR3 DNA sequence: TGCGCCAGCAGCTTTGGCGGGTGGAGCACAGATACGCAGTATTTT.

This chain uses TRBV27 with TRBJ2-7; possibly TRBD1 for D (6 bases). V was clipped by 1 base and J by 5 bases, with 9 bases between them. The germline CDR1 and CDR2 sequences are MNHEY and SMNVEV (reference sequence). CDR3 length equals 13 residues. CDR3 residues: CASSLLSGDEQYF. CDR3 nucleotides: TGTGCCAGCAGTTTATTATCAGGGGACGAGCAGTACTTC.

The rearrangement links TRBV19 to TRBJ2-2, with a possible D match to TRBD2 (6 bases). V dropped 3 bases and J dropped 3 bases, with 8 bases sitting between them. The CDR3 extends over 14 amino acids. Germline lookup yields CDR1 LNHDA and CDR2 SQIVND (reference sequence). CDR3: CASSMGGDTGELFF. For the CDR3, the DNA is TGTGCCAGTAGTATGGGGGGAGACACCGGGGAGCTGTTTTTT.

The J gene is TRBJ1-4, the V gene TRBV7-6; no firm D call. This CDR3 has 13 residues. With 5 bases removed from V and 8 bases from J, the gap between germline ends came to 12 bases. CDR1 and CDR2 from the germline V gene are SGHVS and FNYEAQ. CDR3 in amino acids: CASSHLGAEKLFF. The CDR3 nucleotides are TGTGCCAGCAGCCACTTGGGCGCCGAAAAACTGTTTTTT.

V is TRBV6-2 or TRBV6-3 and J is TRBJ2-4; 9 bases are shared with TRBD1. This CDR3 region has 17 residues. Germline CDR1 is MNHEY and CDR2 is SVGEGT. Germline trimming cut 2 bases from V and 1 base from J; bases unmatched to any gene: 6. The chain's CDR3 is CASSYEGTGFAKNIQYF. CDR3 nucleotides: TGTGCCAGCAGTTACGAAGGGACAGGGTTCGCCAAAAACATTCAGTACTTC.

The chain has TRBV3-1 (or the pseudogene TRBV3-2) and TRBJ2-7; 11 nucleotides align to TRBD2. The CDR3 sequence is 15 residues long. From germline, CDR1 is LGHDT and CDR2 YNNKEL (reference sequence). V trimming: 5 bases; J trimming: 9 bases; junction bases outside the gene matches: 12. CDR3 sequence reads: CASSTRLAGSAAQYF. The CDR3 DNA is TGTGCCAGCAGCACCCGACTAGCGGGGTCAGCTGCGCAGTACTTC.

V is TRBV5-4 and J is TRBJ2-7; weak D call: TRBD2 (7 bases). Looked up from germline, CDR1 is SGHNT and CDR2 is YYREEE (reference sequence). This CDR3 is 14 amino acids long. Trimming left V 4 bases short and J 2 bases short, with 13 bases between. CDR3 nucleotide sequence: TGTGCCAGCAGCGCGAGGGGGGGGACCTACGAGCAGTACTTC. Translating gives CASSARGGTYEQYF.

The chain couples TRBV9 to TRBJ1-3, with TRBD1 as a possible D gene (6 bases). CDR1 is SGDLS and CDR2 is YYNGEE in the germline V gene. This CDR3 has 15 amino acids. V shed 2 bases and J shed 6 bases, with 15 bases lying between them. This chain's CDR3 is CASSVGTSKENTIYF. The CDR3 DNA sequence: TGTGCCAGCAGCGTGGGGACATCAAAGGAAAACACCATATATTTT. Complete variable domain (other parts from reference TRBV9 and TRBJ1-3): DSGVTQTPKHLITATGQRVTLRCSPRSGDLSVYWYQQSLDQGLQFLIQYYNGEERAKGNILERFSAQQFPDLHSELNLSSLELGDSALYFCASSVGTSKENTIYFGEGSWLTVV.

This chain connects TRBV15 to TRBJ1-5, with TRBD1 as a possible D gene (6 bases). The CDR3 consists of 15 residues. The germline CDR1 and CDR2 sequences are LNHNV and YYDKDF (reference sequence). V lost 0 bases and J lost 7, with 13 bases in between. CDR3: CATSRDLGQLQPQHF. The CDR3 DNA is TGTGCCACCAGCAGAGATCTCGGACAGTTACAGCCCCAGCATTTT.

The rearrangement uses TRBV19 and TRBJ1-6; a possible D gene is TRBD1 (6 bases). V lost 8 bases and J lost 0, with 14 bases in between. This CDR3 region has 16 residues. CDR1 is LNHDA, CDR2 SQIVND, per germline (reference sequence). CDR3 coding DNA: TGTGCCAGTGCAAAAAGGGGGAACTCCTATAATTCACCCCTCCACTTT. Translated, it gives CASAKRGNSYNSPLHF.

This chain uses TRBV5-1 with TRBJ2-2, with D possibly being TRBD1 (6 bases). Trimming shortened V by 4 bases and J by 7 bases, and 17 bases separated the two germline ends. Germline CDR1 and CDR2: SGHRS and YFSETQ. The CDR3 consists of 15 residues. The CDR3 loop is CASSSGQPHGGELFF. In DNA form, the CDR3 reads TGCGCCAGCAGCAGCGGACAGCCCCATGGCGGGGAGCTGTTTTTT.

The rearrangement joins TRBV6-1 to TRBJ1-2, with 8 bases matching TRBD1. V lost 6 bases to trimming and J lost 0 bases; unmatched junction nucleotides: 6. Germline assignment: CDR1 MNHNS and CDR2 SASEGT. The CDR3 is made up of 15 amino acids. CDR3 sequence: CASSLQGAANYGYTF. DNA for the CDR3: TGTGCCAGCAGCCTGCAGGGGGCGGCTAACTATGGCTACACCTTC.

The rearrangement links TRBV21-1 to TRBJ1-2; no DNA check was done on the table's D call, TRBD1. TRBV21-1 is assigned pseudogene status. The CDR3 spans 15 residues. The CDR3 coding sequence is TGTGCCAGCAGCAGACGGGACAGGACTAACTATGGCTACACCTTC. Residues: CASSRRDRTNYGYTF.

The J gene is TRBJ1-5, the V gene TRBV29-1; possibly TRBD1 for D (5 bases). CDR1 and CDR2 (germline): SQVTM, ANQGSEA. The CDR3 consists of 14 residues. Trimming left V 7 bases short and J 5 bases short, with 18 bases between. CDR3 in amino acids: CSASTGGGDQPQHF. CDR3 nucleotide sequence: TGCAGCGCCTCAACGGGGGGAGGAGATCAGCCCCAGCATTTT.

V gene TRBV28 combines with J gene TRBJ1-2, with 8 bases matching TRBD1. This CDR3 has 16 residues. Looked up from germline, CDR1 is MDHEN and CDR2 is SYDVKM. Trimming cost V 6 bases and J 0 bases; bases outside gene matches: 9. In DNA form, the CDR3 reads TGTGCCAGCAGAACCGGACAGGGTGGTGCTAACTATGGCTACACCTTC. Amino acid sequence: CASRTGQGGANYGYTF.

CDR3: CATSRDLGAGEDTGELFF. Here the CDR3 DNA reads TGTGCCACCAGCAGAGATCTCGGAGCGGGCGAGGACACCGGGGAGCTGTTTTTT. This rearrangement joins TRBV15 to TRBJ2-2, with D possibly TRBD2 on 6 matching bases. Germline V gives CDR1 LNHNV, CDR2 YYDKDF (reference sequence). Trimming took 0 bases from V and 3 from J, leaving 17 bases between them. The CDR3 has 18 amino acids.

This clone was seen a handful of times. The V gene is TRBV11-3, the J gene TRBJ2-3; D is perhaps TRBD1 (7 bases). The CDR3 is made up of 15 amino acids. Germline loops: CDR1 SGHNT, CDR2 YENEEA. Deletions cut 0 bases from V and 6 bases from J, with 13 bases between. This CDR3 reads CASSLDWTGGDTQYF. CDR3 in DNA: TGTGCCAGCAGCTTAGATTGGACAGGAGGGGATACGCAGTATTTT.

The rearrangement joins TRBV13 to TRBJ2-2; D gene unclear. Trimming removed 4 bases from V and 6 bases from J, with 9 bases in between. The CDR3 spans 13 residues. Germline values: CDR1 PRHDT, CDR2 FYEKMQ (reference sequence). CDR3 sequence (DNA): TGTGCCAGCAGCTCAACTGGGCCCGGGGAGCTGTTTTTT. Encoded protein: CASSSTGPGELFF.

V gene TRBV18 combines with J gene TRBJ1-2; tentatively, D is TRBD1 (5 bases). V was cut by 0 bases and J by 3 bases, with 26 bases left in between. Germline V CDR1 and CDR2: KGHSH, LQKENI. There are 20 residues in the CDR3. The CDR3 DNA reads as TGTGCCAGCTCACCACCCTTTACCGGGACTCCCGGACGTGGGGACTATGGCTACACCTTC. This sequence encodes CASSPPFTGTPGRGDYGYTF.

The chain recombines TRBV3-1 (or the pseudogene TRBV3-2) with TRBJ1-2; possibly TRBD1 for D (6 bases). CDR1 and CDR2 from the germline V gene are LGHDT and YNNKEL (reference sequence). With 1 base removed from V and 0 bases from J, the gap between germline ends came to 12 bases. This CDR3 is 16 amino acids long. The CDR3 nucleotides are TGTGCCAGCAGCCAAGCTCACAGGGCAACTAACTATGGCTACACCTTC. This translates into CASSQAHRATNYGYTF.